A single sample gave rise to the 30 T cell receptor beta chains below, sequenced in a study of blood T cell repertoires in COVID-19. The protocol was immunoSEQ multiplex PCR, while the TCRdb copy is restricted to in-frame clones and leaves out a portion. The sample lists around 87,000 clones, nearly 90% occurring once. Sequenced material: peripheral blood. The source is a man in his forties or fifties with acute or convalescent COVID-19.

This chain connects TRBV4-2 to TRBJ2-7, with D possibly being TRBD2 (7 bases). Trimming removed 0 bases at V and 2 bases at J, with 20 bases between. This CDR3 is built from 18 residues. Looked up from germline, CDR1 is LGHNA and CDR2 is YNFKEQ. The CDR3 loop is CASSQDSPPGGGTYEQYF. For the CDR3, the DNA is TGTGCCAGCAGCCAAGATTCCCCCCCGGGGGGCGGAACCTACGAGCAGTACTTC.

The J gene is TRBJ1-3, the V gene TRBV19; tentative D call: TRBD1 (6 bases). V was pared by 3 bases and J by 2 bases, with 8 bases between. CDR3 length: 14 amino acids. The germline V gene has CDR1 LNHDA and CDR2 SQIVND (reference sequence). The CDR3 sequence is CASSIAGAGNTIYF. Here the CDR3 DNA reads TGTGCCAGTAGTATCGCAGGGGCTGGAAACACCATATATTTT.

The chain links TRBV28 to TRBJ1-2; D perhaps matches TRBD1 (6 bases). With 6 bases removed from V and 6 bases from J, the gap between germline ends came to 20 bases. The CDR3 is made up of 15 amino acids. CDR1 and CDR2 from the germline V gene are MDHEN and SYDVKM. The CDR3 sequence is CASRAGGRSDDGYTF. The CDR3 coding sequence is TGTGCCAGCAGGGCGGGGGGGCGGTCCGATGATGGCTACACCTTC.

The DNA for the CDR3 is TGCAGTGCTATTGATAGGACAGGGGCCAACGTCCTGACTTTC. Protein: CSAIDRTGANVLTF. The chain employs TRBV20-1 and TRBJ2-6; possible D gene TRBD1, 5 bases. This CDR3 spans 14 amino acids. In germline, CDR1 is DFQATT, CDR2 SNEGSKA (reference sequence). V lost 4 bases and J 4 bases, leaving 11 bases between the germline ends.

This clone was recorded only once. This chain joins TRBV10-2 and TRBJ1-6; 7 positions agree with TRBD1. Looked up from germline, CDR1 is WSHSY and CDR2 is SAAADI. The CDR3 is made up of 14 amino acids. V gave up 0 bases and J gave up 9 bases; unmatched junction bases: 2. The CDR3 sequence: CASSESPGGSPLHF. The CDR3 region has the DNA TGCGCCAGCAGTGAGTCTCCAGGGGGTTCACCCCTCCACTTT.

About this clone: The sample has other DNA sequences that encode this CDR3 too. The chain uses TRBV14 and TRBJ2-5; 7 positions match TRBD1. J was trimmed by 5 bases and V by 3 bases; bases with no gene match: 6. Germline V gene data show CDR1 as SGHDN and CDR2 as FVKESK. This CDR3 is built from 14 residues. The CDR3 spells CASSQNRGAETQYF. CDR3 bases: TGTGCCAGCAGCCAGAACAGGGGAGCGGAGACCCAGTACTTC.

This chain connects TRBV28 to TRBJ1-2; 7 bases are a match to TRBD1. The CDR3 runs 13 residues. CDR1 is MDHEN and CDR2 is SYDVKM in the germline V gene. V lost 5 bases to trimming and J lost 4 bases; unmatched junction nucleotides: 4. CDR3 protein: CASSPRGSYGYTF. As DNA, the CDR3 is TGTGCCAGCAGTCCCAGGGGGTCCTATGGCTACACCTTC.

The chain carries TRBV30 and TRBJ2-2, with 9 bases lining up with TRBD1. The V gene end was trimmed by 4 bases and the J gene end by 6 bases; junction bases not matched to a gene: 3. The CDR3 covers 13 residues. Germline loops: CDR1 GTSNPN, CDR2 SVGIG (reference sequence). In DNA form, the CDR3 reads TGTGCCTGGAACGACAGGGGGTCCGGGGAGCTGTTTTTT. Its translation is CAWNDRGSGELFF.

This rearrangement joins TRBV5-1 to TRBJ2-2, with D possibly TRBD2 on 5 matching bases. V shed 0 bases and J shed 4 bases, with 13 bases lying between them. This CDR3 spans 16 amino acids. Germline CDR1 and CDR2: SGHRS and YFSETQ. The CDR3 sequence is CASSLGSGGLTGELFF. In DNA, the CDR3 is TGCGCCAGCAGCTTGGGGTCAGGAGGCCTCACCGGGGAGCTGTTTTTT.

The V call is TRBV2, the J call TRBJ2-5, with D hard to call. V was pared by 1 base and J by 5 bases, with 8 bases between. Germline loops: CDR1 SNHLY, CDR2 FYNNEI. The CDR3 covers 13 residues. The CDR3 DNA reads as TGTGCCAGCAGTGAAGACTTGCGCGAGACCCAGTACTTC. This translates into CASSEDLRETQYF.

The V call is TRBV3-1 (or the pseudogene TRBV3-2), the J call TRBJ1-4; D ambiguous. CDR1 LGHDT and CDR2 YNNKEL come from the germline V gene (reference sequence). Trimming stripped 4 bases from V and 7 bases from J, with 10 bases between. There are 13 residues in the CDR3. The CDR3 loop is CASSPVSGEKLFF. The CDR3 region has the DNA TGTGCCAGCAGCCCCGTATCAGGTGAAAAACTGTTTTTT.

The V gene is TRBV6-5, the J gene TRBJ1-5; 9 bases match TRBD1. The CDR3 runs to 15 residues. V shed 6 bases, J shed 4 bases, and the junction held 7 bases outside the gene matches. Germline V lookup: CDR1 MNHEY, CDR2 SVGAGI. In DNA, the CDR3 is TGTGCCAGCAGGCCGGACAGGGGCGAAAATCAGCCCCAGCATTTT. Its protein product is CASRPDRGENQPQHF.

The chain couples TRBV29-1 to TRBJ1-1; no reliable D call. The CDR3 extends over 12 amino acids. The germline V and J ends were trimmed by 3 bases and 6 bases, with 11 bases remaining between them. Germline V CDR1 and CDR2: SQVTM, ANQGSEA. The CDR3 coding sequence is TGCAGCGTTGAGCGGGAGATCGCTGAAGCTTTCTTT. Amino acids: CSVEREIAEAFF.

The sample holds one count of this clone. The V and J genes are TRBV5-1 and TRBJ2-5; 9 nucleotides agree with TRBD1. From germline, CDR1 is SGHRS and CDR2 YFSETQ. This CDR3 is built from 14 residues. The V segment lost 1 base and the J segment 5 bases; nucleotides outside the gene matches: 3. This chain's CDR3 is CASSLLDRGETQYF. In DNA form, the CDR3 reads TGCGCCAGCAGCTTGTTGGACAGGGGTGAGACCCAGTACTTC.

V is TRBV6-5 and J is TRBJ2-2; D not resolved. The V gene's germline CDR1 is MNHEY and CDR2 SVGAGI. This CDR3 is built from 13 residues. Trimming pared 5 bases from V and 5 bases from J, leaving 9 bases between. The CDR3 loop is CASSQTVTGELFF. The CDR3 DNA sequence: TGTGCCAGCAGTCAAACAGTAACCGGGGAGCTGTTTTTT.

This clone was counted once. V gene TRBV19 combines with J gene TRBJ2-7; 10 bases are shared with TRBD2. Germline CDR1 is LNHDA and CDR2 is SQIVND (reference sequence). V lost 10 bases, J lost 3 bases, and 9 bases stayed unmatched. The CDR3 is 14 amino acids. The CDR3 nucleotides read TGTGCCACAGAGGAGCGGGGGGGCCGCTACGAGCAGTACTTC. The encoded protein is CATEERGGRYEQYF.

This clone was counted a single time. The chain links TRBV6-5 to TRBJ1-1; D gene ambiguous. This CDR3 has 16 residues. Per germline, CDR1 MNHEY and CDR2 SVGAGI. V lost 1 base and J lost 0, with 12 bases in between. CDR3 loop: CASSYFWRTMNTEAFF. CDR3 DNA sequence: TGTGCCAGCAGTTACTTCTGGAGGACTATGAACACTGAAGCTTTCTTT.

The chain recombines TRBV5-4 with TRBJ2-3; TRBD2 is a possible D gene (5 bases). The ends were cut back, 0 bases at V and 3 bases at J, with 14 bases in the middle. The CDR3 is 16 residues long. CDR1 is SGHNT, CDR2 YYREEE, per germline (reference sequence). The CDR3 protein is CASSLASSPGTDTQYF. CDR3 DNA sequence: TGTGCCAGCAGCTTGGCTTCTAGCCCGGGGACAGATACGCAGTATTTT.

V and J are TRBV9 and TRBJ2-1; TRBD1 is a possible D gene (6 bases). CDR3 size: 14 residues. V lost 3 bases, J lost 6 bases, and 13 bases lay in between. Germline lookup yields CDR1 SGDLS and CDR2 YYNGEE. The CDR3 coding sequence is TGTGCCAGCAGCGCTGCACTCAGGGGCAATGAGCAGTTCTTC. Protein sequence: CASSAALRGNEQFF. The full variable domain, in which reference TRBV9 and TRBJ2-1 provide the parts outside the CDR3, is DSGVTQTPKHLITATGQRVTLRCSPRSGDLSVYWYQQSLDQGLQFLIQYYNGEERAKGNILERFSAQQFPDLHSELNLSSLELGDSALYFCASSAALRGNEQFFGPGTRLTVL.

The V and J genes are TRBV30 and TRBJ2-2, with 7 bases fitting TRBD1. Per the germline V gene, CDR1 is GTSNPN and CDR2 is SVGIG (reference sequence). The CDR3 length is 14 residues. CDR3 region: CAASGTVNTGELFF. The CDR3 coding sequence is TGTGCTGCATCCGGGACAGTAAACACCGGGGAGCTGTTTTTT. The full variable domain, in which reference TRBV30 and TRBJ2-2 provide the parts outside the CDR3, is SQTIHQWPATLVQPVGSPLSLECTVEGTSNPNLYWYRQAAGRGLQLLFYSVGIGQISSEVPQNLSASRPQDRQFILSSKKLLLSDSGFYLCAASGTVNTGELFFGEGSRLTVL.

The CDR3 region is CASSLLSTSSTDTQYF. CDR3 nucleotides: TGTGCCAGCAGCCTTCTTAGCACTAGCAGCACAGATACGCAGTATTTT. This chain connects TRBV7-9 to TRBJ2-3, with a possible D match to TRBD2 (6 bases). Per the germline V gene, CDR1 is SEHNR and CDR2 is FQNEAQ (reference sequence). CDR3 length: 16 residues. V dropped 5 bases and J dropped 0 bases, with 15 bases sitting between them.

The rearrangement joins TRBV12-1 to TRBJ2-2; the D call in the table, TRBD1, was not verified against the DNA. TRBV12-1 is a documented pseudogene. The CDR3 contains 19 residues. CDR3 protein: CASSFYPNRRQTDTGELFF. The CDR3 bases are TGTGCCAGCAGCTTTTACCCGAATAGACGACAGACGGACACCGGGGAGCTGTTTTTT.

The chain combines TRBV7-9 with TRBJ1-2, with 8 bases that match TRBD1. The CDR3 runs to 13 residues. J lost 3 bases, V lost 5 bases, and 2 bases had no gene match. The germline CDR1 and CDR2 sequences are SEHNR and FQNEAQ (reference sequence). Here the CDR3 DNA reads TGTGCCAGCAGCCCACAGGGGGACTATGGCTACACCTTC. Its protein is CASSPQGDYGYTF. Based on the CDR3 plus reference TRBV7-9 and TRBJ1-2, the full variable domain is DTGVSQNPRHKITKRGQNVTFRCDPISEHNRLYWYRQTLGQGPEFLTYFQNEAQLEKSRLLSDRFSAERPKGSFSTLEIQRTEQGDSAMYLCASSPQGDYGYTFGSGTRLTVV.

The chain links TRBV2 to TRBJ1-3, with 7 bases that match TRBD1. V lost 1 base to trimming and J lost 3 bases; unmatched junction nucleotides: 6. Germline CDR1 and CDR2: SNHLY and FYNNEI. This CDR3 has 16 amino acids. The CDR3 nucleotides are TGTGCCAGCAGTGAAGGACAGGGAACCGGTGGAAACACCATATATTTT. Translation: CASSEGQGTGGNTIYF. Supplemented by reference TRBV2 and TRBJ1-3, the full variable domain reads EPEVTQTPSHQVTQMGQEVILRCVPISNHLYFYWYRQILGQKVEFLVSFYNNEISEKSEIFDDQFSVERPDGSNFTLKIRSTKLEDSAMYFCASSEGQGTGGNTIYFGEGSWLTVV.

The chain couples TRBV7-2 to TRBJ2-3; D might be TRBD2 (5 bases). This CDR3 region has 16 residues. With 5 bases removed from V and 0 bases from J, the gap between germline ends came to 15 bases. Germline values: CDR1 SGHTA, CDR2 FQGNSA. CDR3 amino acids: CASSPWTGLSTDTQYF. The CDR3 nucleotides read TGTGCCAGCAGCCCCTGGACTGGACTTAGCACAGATACGCAGTATTTT.

J is TRBJ2-5 and V is TRBV12-3 or TRBV12-4, with 8 nucleotides matching TRBD1. The CDR3 runs 12 residues. J lost 4 bases, V lost 6 bases, and 1 base had no gene match. The CDR3 spells CASRGQVETQYF. CDR3 in DNA: TGTGCCAGCAGGGGACAGGTAGAGACCCAGTACTTC.

The chain couples TRBV3-1 (or the pseudogene TRBV3-2) to TRBJ2-7; unclear D gene. The CDR3 runs to 14 residues. Germline V lookup: CDR1 LGHDT, CDR2 YNNKEL (reference sequence). V lost 0 bases and J 5 bases, leaving 11 bases between the germline ends. CDR3 nucleotides: TGTGCCAGCAGCCAAGACTACGTGAGCCACGAGCAGTACTTC. Its translation is CASSQDYVSHEQYF.

The V call is TRBV9, the J call TRBJ1-2, with D unclear. The CDR3 loop spans 14 amino acids. The V and J ends lost 3 bases and 5 bases respectively, with 14 bases between them. Germline CDR1 and CDR2: SGDLS and YYNGEE. The CDR3 here is CASSADPGTYGYTF. Here the CDR3 DNA reads TGTGCCAGCAGCGCAGATCCGGGAACATATGGCTACACCTTC.

This clone was seen once. The rearrangement joins TRBV9 to TRBJ2-2; 11 bases align to TRBD2. The CDR3 has 16 amino acids. J gave up 4 bases and V 3 bases, and 5 bases lay outside the gene matches. Looked up from germline, CDR1 is SGDLS and CDR2 is YYNGEE. The CDR3 coding sequence is TGTGCCAGCAGCGCACTAGCGGGGGCATTCACCGGGGAGCTGTTTTTT. Translating it yields CASSALAGAFTGELFF.

The chain recombines TRBV2 with TRBJ1-4, with D possibly matching TRBD1 (6 bases). Germline CDR1 is SNHLY and CDR2 is FYNNEI. Between the trimmed V and J ends, which lost 4 bases and 7 bases, there was a span of 10 bases. The CDR3 contains 13 residues. DNA for the CDR3: TGTGCCAGCAGTGCACAGGGTAGTGAAAAACTGTTTTTT. It translates to CASSAQGSEKLFF.